The 27 T cell receptor beta chains reported below all come from one sample, sequenced in a study of blood T cell repertoires in COVID-19 (dated by TCRdb to 2020 to 2021). Library construction relied on the immunoSEQ multiplex PCR assay. TCRdb provides this immuneACCESS table in a form limited to in-frame rearrangements. Some clones are lacking; in checked studies, under half of them reflect an unresolved V gene, and why the rest are absent is not known. Recorded for this sample are roughly 250,000 clones; around 87% of them occurred a single time. Around 6% of the sample lies in the top ten. Sequenced sample: PBMCs or T cells enriched from blood (not recorded which). These receptor sequences come from a woman in her twenties or thirties with acute COVID-19.

The CDR3 region is CASLGGDKNIQYF. The DNA of the CDR3 is TGTGCCTCTCTGGGGGGAGACAAAAACATTCAGTACTTC. The genes are TRBV28 and TRBJ2-4; perhaps TRBD2 as D (6 bases). This CDR3 has 13 amino acids. In germline, CDR1 is MDHEN, CDR2 SYDVKM. V was cut by 11 bases and J by 3 bases, with 14 bases left in between. Supplemented by reference TRBV28 and TRBJ2-4, the full variable domain reads DVKVTQSSRYLVKRTGEKVFLECVQDMDHENMFWYRQDPGLGLRLIYFSYDVKMKEKGDIPEGYSVSREKKERFSLILESASTNQTSMYLCASLGGDKNIQYFGAGTRLSVL.

The chain has TRBV7-6 and TRBJ2-3; maybe TRBD2 (5 bases). CDR3 length: 16 residues. V was trimmed by 1 base and J by 1 base, leaving 12 bases between them. Germline-derived CDR1 and CDR2 are SGHVS and FNYEAQ. CDR3 in amino acids: CASSLEAEEGTDTQYF. In DNA form, the CDR3 reads TGTGCCAGCAGCTTAGAGGCGGAGGAGGGCACAGATACGCAGTATTTT.

The chain couples TRBV7-9 to TRBJ1-6, with 7 bases matching TRBD1. From germline, CDR1 is SEHNR and CDR2 FQNEAQ (reference sequence). This CDR3 region has 14 residues. The ends lost 5 bases at V and 10 bases at J; junction bases unmatched: 8. CDR3 loop: CASSLRQGYSPLHF. CDR3 DNA sequence: TGTGCCAGCAGCCTCCGACAGGGTTACTCACCCCTCCACTTT. The whole variable domain, remainder taken from reference TRBV7-9 and TRBJ1-6, is DTGVSQNPRHKITKRGQNVTFRCDPISEHNRLYWYRQTLGQGPEFLTYFQNEAQLEKSRLLSDRFSAERPKGSFSTLEIQRTEQGDSAMYLCASSLRQGYSPLHFGNGTRLTVT.

V and J are TRBV13 and TRBJ1-1; unclear D gene. Germline CDR1 reads PRHDT; CDR2 reads FYEKMQ (reference sequence). Trimming stripped 7 bases from V and 1 base from J, with 13 bases between. CDR3 length: 14 residues. CDR3: CASNQAGWNTEAFF. The CDR3 bases are TGTGCCAGCAACCAAGCGGGATGGAACACTGAAGCTTTCTTT.

This chain joins TRBV7-8 and TRBJ1-2; D is unclear. The CDR3 spans 15 residues. Germline V gene data show CDR1 as SGHVS and CDR2 as FQNEAQ. V lost 1 base to trimming and J lost 2 bases, with 11 bases between them. In DNA form, the CDR3 reads TGTGCCAGCAGCTTAGGTCCGGGTCCCAACTATGGCTACACCTTC. It is translated as CASSLGPGPNYGYTF.

This clone turned up a few times. This chain connects TRBV19 to TRBJ1-5, with TRBD1 matching 9 bases. Trimming took 9 bases from V and 1 from J; bases not matched to a gene: 13. The CDR3 has 17 amino acids. The germline V gene has CDR1 LNHDA and CDR2 SQIVND (reference sequence). In DNA, the CDR3 is TGTGCCAGCTCGAGGGGACAGGGTGGCGAGAGCAATCAGCCCCAGCATTTT. Translating gives CASSRGQGGESNQPQHF.

V usage is TRBV10-3 and J usage is TRBJ1-4; 7 bases are shared with TRBD1. The junction had 7 bases not matched to a gene; V was cut back by 5 bases and J by 7 bases. The CDR3 runs to 14 residues. Per germline, CDR1 ENHRY and CDR2 SYGVKD. In nucleotides, the CDR3 is TGTGCCATCAGTACATCACAGGGGAGTGAAAAACTGTTTTTT. Amino acid sequence: CAISTSQGSEKLFF.

The chain recombines TRBV29-1 with TRBJ2-3; D is possibly TRBD2 (5 bases). The CDR3 totals 13 residues. Trimming removed 6 bases at V and 1 base at J, with 11 bases between. The germline CDR1 and CDR2 sequences are SQVTM and ANQGSEA. The CDR3 bases are TGCAGCGTAAGACTCGGGGGCACAGATACGCAGTATTTT. Protein: CSVRLGGTDTQYF.

This clone was counted once. The rearrangement links TRBV5-4 to TRBJ1-1; 7 nucleotides agree with TRBD1. CDR1 is SGHNT, CDR2 YYREEE, per germline (reference sequence). V was pared by 5 bases and J by 0 bases, with 4 bases of the junction left unmatched. The length of the CDR3 is 14 residues. CDR3 in amino acids: CASRRGGLNTEAFF. The CDR3 coding sequence is TGTGCCAGCAGACGAGGGGGCTTGAACACTGAAGCTTTCTTT.

The chain is built from TRBV3-1 (or the pseudogene TRBV3-2) and TRBJ1-2; D remains ambiguous. This CDR3 has 12 residues. The germline gives CDR1 LGHDT, CDR2 YNNKEL (reference sequence). V was trimmed by 5 bases and J by 5 bases, leaving 9 bases between them. This CDR3 is CASSGRTYGYTF. The DNA for the CDR3 is TGTGCCAGCAGCGGCAGGACTTATGGCTACACCTTC.

The rearrangement joins TRBV18 to TRBJ2-7; D may be TRBD2 (5 bases). The CDR3 extends over 14 amino acids. Germline CDR1 reads KGHSH; CDR2 reads LQKENI. Between the trimmed V and J ends, which lost 6 bases and 4 bases, there was a span of 16 bases. CDR3 amino acids: CASSPGIQNYEQYF. The CDR3 DNA reads as TGTGCCAGCTCCCCCGGGATCCAGAATTACGAGCAGTACTTC.

The chain has TRBV19 and TRBJ2-7; D might be TRBD2 (6 bases). V lost 3 bases and J lost 6, with 9 bases in between. The CDR3 contains 12 residues. CDR1 and CDR2 from the germline V gene are LNHDA and SQIVND (reference sequence). CDR3: CASSMLGGEQYF. The CDR3 coding sequence is TGTGCCAGTAGTATGTTGGGGGGCGAGCAGTACTTC.

With regard to this clone: The same CDR3 arises from other DNA sequences in this sample as well. V and J are TRBV2 and TRBJ1-2, with D maybe TRBD1 (6 bases). V was clipped by 8 bases and J by 2 bases, with 9 bases between them. The CDR3 is made up of 12 amino acids. The germline gives CDR1 SNHLY, CDR2 FYNNEI. The CDR3 DNA follows: TGTGCCAGCGGTCAGGGGAACTATGGCTACACCTTC. It encodes CASGQGNYGYTF.

This rearrangement joins TRBV14 to TRBJ1-2; 8 bases are a match to TRBD1. CDR1 is SGHDN and CDR2 is FVKESK in the germline V gene. The junction had 4 bases not matched to a gene; V was cut back by 4 bases and J by 6 bases. The CDR3 contains 13 residues. The CDR3 DNA is TGTGCCAGCAGCCCAACAGGGGGGGATGGCTACACCTTC. Translation: CASSPTGGDGYTF.

In this sample, this clone turned up once. The identical CDR3 is also encoded by other nucleotide sequences in the sample. This chain links TRBV6-5 with TRBJ1-2; D is unclear. Germline V lookup: CDR1 MNHEY, CDR2 SVGAGI. This CDR3 comprises 13 residues. The V end was cut by 6 bases, the J end by 6 bases, with 14 bases between. CDR3 residues: CASSSRGGNGYTF. CDR3 coding DNA: TGTGCCAGCAGCTCCCGGGGTGGGAATGGCTACACCTTC.

The CDR3 reads CATSRDNEQYF. The CDR3 DNA sequence: TGTGCCACCAGTAGGGACAACGAGCAGTACTTC. The rearrangement uses TRBV24-1 and TRBJ2-7; TRBD1 might be the D (6 bases). Germline CDR1 KGHDR, CDR2 SFDVKD. The length of the CDR3 is 11 residues. Deletions cut 6 bases from V and 5 bases from J, with 7 bases between.

The chain is built from TRBV6-5 and TRBJ2-5, with 9 positions matching TRBD1. Looked up from germline, CDR1 is MNHEY and CDR2 is SVGAGI. This CDR3 has 14 residues. V lost 7 bases to trimming and J lost 4 bases; unmatched junction nucleotides: 7. The CDR3 sequence is CASTTGGGGETQYF. The CDR3 bases are TGTGCCAGCACTACAGGGGGCGGAGGAGAGACCCAGTACTTC.

The V call is TRBV6-2 or TRBV6-3, the J call TRBJ1-5, with a weak D call TRBD1 (6 bases). Trimming left V 6 bases short and J 7 bases short, with 19 bases between. From germline, CDR1 is MNHEY and CDR2 SVGEGT. This CDR3 contains 15 residues. DNA for the CDR3: TGTGCCAGCAGCTCAGGACAGACCGTCCGGCAGCCCCAGCATTTT. Translating gives CASSSGQTVRQPQHF.

The rearrangement links TRBV5-6 to TRBJ1-1; TRBD1 is a possible D gene (6 bases). The V gene's germline CDR1 is SGHDT and CDR2 YYEEEE. With 0 bases removed from V and 1 base from J, the gap between germline ends came to 7 bases. The CDR3 contains 14 residues. The CDR3 DNA reads as TGTGCCAGCAGCTTGGACAGGGAGAACACTGAAGCTTTCTTT. This sequence encodes CASSLDRENTEAFF.

This chain uses TRBV12-5 with TRBJ2-7; 9 bases are a match to TRBD2. J lost 1 base, V lost 0 bases, and 4 bases had no gene match. Germline V gene lookup returns CDR1 LGHNT and CDR2 FRNRAP. This CDR3 is 16 amino acids long. The CDR3 sequence is CASGLVLAGPSYEQYF. The CDR3 region has the DNA TGTGCTAGTGGTTTGGTCCTAGCGGGACCTTCCTACGAGCAGTACTTC. Combining the CDR3 with reference TRBV12-5 and TRBJ2-7 gives the whole variable domain DARVTQTPRHKVTEMGQEVTMRCQPILGHNTVFWYRQTMMQGLELLAYFRNRAPLDDSGMPKDRFSAEMPDATLATLKIQPSEPRDSAVYFCASGLVLAGPSYEQYFGPGTRLTVT.

The chain joins TRBV18 to TRBJ2-5; D perhaps matches TRBD1 (5 bases). Trimming cost V 5 bases and J 1 base, with 8 bases left between them. CDR1 and CDR2 (germline): KGHSH, LQKENI. CDR3 size: 13 residues. Written as DNA, the CDR3 is TGTGCCAGCTCAATGGGGCTCCAAGAGACCCAGTACTTC. Translated, it gives CASSMGLQETQYF.

In this sample, this clone turned up once. The rearrangement links TRBV6-5 to TRBJ2-3; D unresolved. V lost 7 bases and J 2 bases, leaving 13 bases between the germline ends. CDR1 and CDR2 from the germline V gene are MNHEY and SVGAGI. The CDR3 sequence is 14 residues long. Here the CDR3 DNA reads TGTGCCAGCAAAAGTACTATCGACACAGATACGCAGTATTTT. The encoded protein is CASKSTIDTDTQYF.

J is TRBJ1-2 and V is TRBV4-1; TRBD1 is a possible D gene (6 bases). The germline V and J ends were trimmed by 2 bases and 0 bases, with 16 bases remaining between them. Germline CDR1 MGHRA, CDR2 YSYEKL. The CDR3 extends over 17 amino acids. CDR3 in DNA: TGCGCCAGCAGCCAAAGATCCAGGGAGGGGGCTAACTATGGCTACACCTTC. The encoded protein is CASSQRSREGANYGYTF.

The chain links TRBV12-3 or TRBV12-4 to TRBJ1-2; D gene uncertain. There are 12 residues in the CDR3. V was trimmed by 2 bases and J by 6 bases, leaving 7 bases between them. CDR3 region: CASSLSGNGYTF. CDR3 DNA: TGTGCCAGCAGTTTATCGGGTAATGGCTACACCTTC.

The chain links TRBV12-3 or TRBV12-4 to TRBJ2-3, with D possibly being TRBD1 (5 bases). With 6 bases removed from V and 6 bases from J, the gap between germline ends came to 10 bases. The CDR3 has 12 residues. CDR3 protein: CASRDDSDTQYF. The DNA of the CDR3 is TGTGCCAGCAGGGATGACAGCGATACGCAGTATTTT.

The chain uses TRBV7-2 and TRBJ2-7, with D perhaps matching TRBD1 (5 bases). The CDR3 is 13 residues long. The germline CDR1 and CDR2 sequences are SGHTA and FQGNSA. Trimming removed 3 bases at V and 6 bases at J, with 12 bases between. CDR3 DNA: TGTGCCAGCAGCTTCTTAGGGGAATCCGAGCAGTACTTC. Translation: CASSFLGESEQYF.

The chain carries TRBV27 and TRBJ2-5; TRBD1 is a possible D gene (5 bases). The CDR3 loop spans 14 amino acids. Per germline, CDR1 MNHEY and CDR2 SMNVEV (reference sequence). The V end was cut by 1 base, the J end by 5 bases, with 11 bases between. CDR3 residues: CASSLFQGRETQYF. DNA for the CDR3: TGTGCCAGCAGTTTATTCCAGGGCCGGGAGACCCAGTACTTC.